This T cell receptor beta chain was identified in a study of blood T cell repertoires in COVID-19. Overall study context: Sources were T cells, B-cell-depleted T cells, or PBMCs; the material itself was cDNA or gDNA.

Clones were read by immunoSEQ multiplex PCR, and TCRdb kept only the in-frame ones, dropping some. The sample carries roughly 220,000 clones, around three quarters recorded once. The CDR3 extends over 18 amino acids. CDR1 KGHDR and CDR2 SFDVKD come from the germline V gene. On this clone itself: At one end the junction does not follow the germline gene, possibly because of a read error.

The sequenced material came from peripheral blood. The V call is TRBV24-1, the J call TRBJ2-3, with 9 bases matching TRBD1. The clonotype comes from a woman aged 70-85 years with acute or convalescent COVID-19. CDR3 nucleotide sequence: TGTGCCACCAGTGATCTTCGGACAGGGGCCGTAGGCACGGATACGCAGTATTTT. Protein: CATSDLRTGAVGTDTQYF.